The TCR beta chain under discussion was sequenced for a study of technical replicates of blood from a handful of donors. From germline, CDR1 is SQVTM and CDR2 ANQGSEA. J gave up 3 bases and V 3 bases, and 6 bases lay outside the gene matches. The length of the CDR3 is 14 residues. The assay was immunoSEQ multiplex PCR, and TCRdb's table has in-frame clones only and misses some. The sample lists 65,000 to 80,000 clones; almost 99% were seen once. Sample: T cells isolated from PBMCs. The TCR was taken from a human donor in good health. The chain couples TRBV29-1 to TRBJ2-3, with 7 positions matching TRBD2. This CDR3 is CSVDPAGLTDTQYF. The CDR3 nucleotides are TGCAGCGTTGATCCAGCGGGATTGACAGATACGCAGTATTTT.